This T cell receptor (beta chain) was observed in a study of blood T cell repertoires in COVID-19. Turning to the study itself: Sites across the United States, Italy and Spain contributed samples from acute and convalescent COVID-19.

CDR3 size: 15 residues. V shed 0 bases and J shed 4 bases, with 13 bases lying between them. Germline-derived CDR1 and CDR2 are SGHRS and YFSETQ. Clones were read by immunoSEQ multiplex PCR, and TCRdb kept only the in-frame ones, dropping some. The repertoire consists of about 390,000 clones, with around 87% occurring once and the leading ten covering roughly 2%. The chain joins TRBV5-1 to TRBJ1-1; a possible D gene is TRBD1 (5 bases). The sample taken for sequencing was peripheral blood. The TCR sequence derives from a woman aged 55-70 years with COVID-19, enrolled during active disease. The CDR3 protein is CASSLANRGSTEAFF. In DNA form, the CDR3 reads TGCGCCAGCAGCTTGGCGAACCGGGGGAGCACTGAAGCTTTCTTT.